A selection of T cell receptor beta chains follows, all from one sample in a study of identical twins. TCRdb re-called the 5' RACE reads through MiXCR, storing one row per CDR3 protein. The table has about 700,000 distinct CDR3 sequences, approximately 6.1% seen once; the top ten hold under 2%. Material: naive T cells sorted from blood. The source is a young man in good health. Each CDR3 is given with its conserved first and last residue.

TRBV7-8 | CASSLGRASGSGEQFF
TRBV7-7 | CASSPNQLHTGELFF
TRBV30 | CAWSTSSYNEQFF
TRBV4-3 | CASSQDSSQANGYTF
TRBV24-1 | CATSAAGETQYF
TRBV28 | CASSSERQTQYF
TRBV6-5 | CASSYSGRPFSYEQYF
TRBV28 | CASSFGTSASYNEQFF
TRBV5-1 | CASRTSGRPDTQYF
TRBV14 | CASSLGRRVNEKLFF
TRBV24-1 | CATSYGNTEAFF
TRBV20-1 | CSAQGASYEQYF
TRBV6-1 | CASRDTRGATDTQYF
TRBV7-2 | CASSLAVAGRVTGELFF
TRBV7-8 | CASSLAGVLSGELFF
TRBV5-1 | CASSSLQGGEQYF